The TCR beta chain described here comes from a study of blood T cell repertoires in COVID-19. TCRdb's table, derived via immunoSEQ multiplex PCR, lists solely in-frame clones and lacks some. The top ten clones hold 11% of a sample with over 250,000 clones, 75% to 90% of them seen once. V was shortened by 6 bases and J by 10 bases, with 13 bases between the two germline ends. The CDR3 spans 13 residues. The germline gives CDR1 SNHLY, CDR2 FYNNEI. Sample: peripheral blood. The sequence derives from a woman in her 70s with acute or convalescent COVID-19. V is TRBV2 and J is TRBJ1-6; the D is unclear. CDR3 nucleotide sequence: TGTGCCAGCAGCGCCCAGGAGGGCTCACCCCTCCACTTT. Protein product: CASSAQEGSPLHF. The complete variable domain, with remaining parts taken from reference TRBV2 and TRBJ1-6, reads EPEVTQTPSHQVTQMGQEVILRCVPISNHLYFYWYRQILGQKVEFLVSFYNNEISEKSEIFDDQFSVERPDGSNFTLKIRSTKLEDSAMYFCASSAQEGSPLHFGNGTRLTVT.